The TCR beta chain described here comes from a study of liver allograft versus peripheral blood T cells. Overall study: Transplanted-liver and recipient peripheral blood T cell receptor repertoires were compared. Regarding the study as a whole: Peripheral blood T cell receptor repertoires reportedly differed from those found within liver allografts.

MiXCR was run by TCRdb on the reads, yielding one entry per CDR3 protein. This table holds about 13,000 distinct CDR3 sequences, 15% to 20% found once. On this clonotype: Its antigen remains unidentified.

The TCR originated in a human patient who had a liver transplant. Part of the T cells may come from the graft donor.

The CDR3 bases are TGTGCCAGCAGTGAAGAAGTGTCCTCGAGCAATCAGCCCCAGCATTTT. Protein product: CASSEEVSSSNQPQHF. The gene calls are TRBV6-1 and TRBJ1-5; D is unclear. The germline gives CDR1 MNHNS, CDR2 SASEGT. Trimming removed 1 base from V and 1 base from J, with 11 bases in between. This CDR3 has 16 residues.